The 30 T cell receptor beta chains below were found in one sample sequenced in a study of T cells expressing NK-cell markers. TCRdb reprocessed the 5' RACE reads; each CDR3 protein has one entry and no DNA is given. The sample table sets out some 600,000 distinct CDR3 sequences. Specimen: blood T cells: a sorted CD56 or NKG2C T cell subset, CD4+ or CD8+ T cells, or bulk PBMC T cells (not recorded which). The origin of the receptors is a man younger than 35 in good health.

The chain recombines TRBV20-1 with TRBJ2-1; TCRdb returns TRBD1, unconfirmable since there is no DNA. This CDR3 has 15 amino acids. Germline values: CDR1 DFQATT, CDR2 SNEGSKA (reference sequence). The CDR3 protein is CSARGSGRAVNEQFF.

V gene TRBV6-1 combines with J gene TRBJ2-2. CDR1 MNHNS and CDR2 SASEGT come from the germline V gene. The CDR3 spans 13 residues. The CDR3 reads CASRGSYTGELFF.

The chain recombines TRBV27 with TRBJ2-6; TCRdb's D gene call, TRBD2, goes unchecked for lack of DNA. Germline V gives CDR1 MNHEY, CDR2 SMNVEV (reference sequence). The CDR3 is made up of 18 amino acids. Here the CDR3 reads CASSSPLGTYSGANVLTF.

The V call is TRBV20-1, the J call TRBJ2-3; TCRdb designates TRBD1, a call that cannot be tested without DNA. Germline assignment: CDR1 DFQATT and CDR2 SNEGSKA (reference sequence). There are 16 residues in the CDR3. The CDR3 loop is CSAPQRGQTLTDTQYF.

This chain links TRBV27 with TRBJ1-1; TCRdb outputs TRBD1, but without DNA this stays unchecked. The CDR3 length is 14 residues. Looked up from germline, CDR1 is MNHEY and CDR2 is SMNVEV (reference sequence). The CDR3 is CASSPRQGSFRAFF.

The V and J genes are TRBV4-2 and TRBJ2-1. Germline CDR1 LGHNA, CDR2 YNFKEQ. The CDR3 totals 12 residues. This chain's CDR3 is CASSQEGNEQFF.

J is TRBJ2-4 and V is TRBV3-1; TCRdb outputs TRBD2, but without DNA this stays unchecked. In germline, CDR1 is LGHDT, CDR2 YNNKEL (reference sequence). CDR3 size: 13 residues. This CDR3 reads CASSQAGVDIQYF.

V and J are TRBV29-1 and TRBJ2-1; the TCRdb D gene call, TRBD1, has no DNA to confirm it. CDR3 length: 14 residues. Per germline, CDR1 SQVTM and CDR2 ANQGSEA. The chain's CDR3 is CSVGVTGVYNEQFF.

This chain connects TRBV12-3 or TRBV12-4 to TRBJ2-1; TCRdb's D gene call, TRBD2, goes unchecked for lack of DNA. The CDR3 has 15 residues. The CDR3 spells CASSWVAGDYNEQFF.

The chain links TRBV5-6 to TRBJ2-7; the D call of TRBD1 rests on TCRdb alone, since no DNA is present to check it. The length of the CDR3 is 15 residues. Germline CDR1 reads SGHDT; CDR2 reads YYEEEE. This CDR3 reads CASSFRDREFYEQYF.

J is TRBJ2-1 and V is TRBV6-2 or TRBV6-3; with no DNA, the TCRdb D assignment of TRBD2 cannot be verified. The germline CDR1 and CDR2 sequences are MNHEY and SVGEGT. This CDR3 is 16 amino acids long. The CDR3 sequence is CARPFSGRARGNEQFF.

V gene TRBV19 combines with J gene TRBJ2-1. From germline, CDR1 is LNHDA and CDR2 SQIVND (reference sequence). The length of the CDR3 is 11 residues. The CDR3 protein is CASSIGTEQFF.

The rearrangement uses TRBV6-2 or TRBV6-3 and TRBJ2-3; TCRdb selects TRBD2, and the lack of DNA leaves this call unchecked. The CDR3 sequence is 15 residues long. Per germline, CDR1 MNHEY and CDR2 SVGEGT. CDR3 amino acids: CASSQSGSSADTQYF.

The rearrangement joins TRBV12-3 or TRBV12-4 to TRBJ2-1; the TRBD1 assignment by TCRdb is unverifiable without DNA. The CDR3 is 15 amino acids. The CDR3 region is CASSAGDSVRNEQFF.

The CDR3 spells CATSFGTGLAYEQYF. The V gene is TRBV24-1, the J gene TRBJ2-7; checking the TCRdb D call of TRBD1 is not possible without DNA. Germline loops: CDR1 KGHDR, CDR2 SFDVKD. CDR3 size: 15 residues.

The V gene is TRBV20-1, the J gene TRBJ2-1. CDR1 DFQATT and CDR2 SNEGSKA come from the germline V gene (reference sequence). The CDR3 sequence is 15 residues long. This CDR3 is CSARPSAVKNNEQFF.

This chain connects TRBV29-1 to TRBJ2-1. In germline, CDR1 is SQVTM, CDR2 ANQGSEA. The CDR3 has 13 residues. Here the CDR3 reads CSVEEGGSLEQFF.

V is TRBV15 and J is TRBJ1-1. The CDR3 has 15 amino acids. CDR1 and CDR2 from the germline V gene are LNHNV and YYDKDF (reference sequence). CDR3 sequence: CATSRDKGLNTEAFF.

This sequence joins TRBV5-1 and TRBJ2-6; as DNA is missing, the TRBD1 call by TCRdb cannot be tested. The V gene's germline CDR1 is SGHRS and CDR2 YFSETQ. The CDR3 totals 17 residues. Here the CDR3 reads CASSLGQLLPGANVLTF.

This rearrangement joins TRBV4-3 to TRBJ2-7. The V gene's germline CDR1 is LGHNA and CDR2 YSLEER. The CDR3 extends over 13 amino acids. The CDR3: CASSQGAKKEQYF.

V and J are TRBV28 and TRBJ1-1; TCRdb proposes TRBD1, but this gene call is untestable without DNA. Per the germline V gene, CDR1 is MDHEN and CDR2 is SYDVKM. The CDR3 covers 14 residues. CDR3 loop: CASTLGHKNTEAFF.

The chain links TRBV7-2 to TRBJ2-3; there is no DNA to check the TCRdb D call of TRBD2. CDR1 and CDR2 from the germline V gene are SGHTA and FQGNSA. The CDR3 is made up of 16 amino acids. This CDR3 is CASSNRGERGPDTQYF.

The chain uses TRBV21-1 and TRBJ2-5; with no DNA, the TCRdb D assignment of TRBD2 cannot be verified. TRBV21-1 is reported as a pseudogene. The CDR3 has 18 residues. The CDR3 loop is CASSKGDALAGERETQYF.

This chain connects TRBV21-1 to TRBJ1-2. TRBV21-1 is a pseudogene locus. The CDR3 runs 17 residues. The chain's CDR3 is CAGQRPRIDRPPDGYTF.

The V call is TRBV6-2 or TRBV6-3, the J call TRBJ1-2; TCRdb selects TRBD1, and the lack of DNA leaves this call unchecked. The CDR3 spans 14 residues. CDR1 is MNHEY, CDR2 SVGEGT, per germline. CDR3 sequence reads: CASSYLSGTGGYTF.

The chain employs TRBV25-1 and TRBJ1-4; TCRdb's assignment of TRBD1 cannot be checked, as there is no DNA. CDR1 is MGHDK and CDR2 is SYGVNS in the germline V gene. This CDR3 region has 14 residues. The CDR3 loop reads CASSAGTAWEKLFF.

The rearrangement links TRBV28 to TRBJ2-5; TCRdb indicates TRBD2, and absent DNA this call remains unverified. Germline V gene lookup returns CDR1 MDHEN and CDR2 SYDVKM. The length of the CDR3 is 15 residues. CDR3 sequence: CASSSRREPGETQYF.

The CDR3 sequence: CATSVEQGAVYIEQFF. This chain joins TRBV15 and TRBJ2-1; TCRdb calls TRBD1, which cannot be checked without DNA. The germline gives CDR1 LNHNV, CDR2 YYDKDF (reference sequence). The CDR3 runs to 16 residues. Supplemented by reference TRBV15 and TRBJ2-1, the full variable domain reads DAMVIQNPRYQVTQFGKPVTLSCSQTLNHNVMYWYQQKSSQAPKLLFHYYDKDFNNEADTPDNFQSRRPNTSFCFLDIRSPGLGDTAMYLCATSVEQGAVYIEQFFGPGTRLTVL.

CDR3 region: CASSFGPNGYTF. This sequence joins TRBV25-1 and TRBJ1-2. The CDR3 has 12 residues. Germline V lookup: CDR1 MGHDK, CDR2 SYGVNS.

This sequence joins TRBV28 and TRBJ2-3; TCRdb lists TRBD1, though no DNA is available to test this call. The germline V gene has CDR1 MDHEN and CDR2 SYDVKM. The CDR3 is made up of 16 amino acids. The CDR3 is CASSLLGNAPGDTQYF. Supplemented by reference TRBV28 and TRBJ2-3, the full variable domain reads DVKVTQSSRYLVKRTGEKVFLECVQDMDHENMFWYRQDPGLGLRLIYFSYDVKMKEKGDIPEGYSVSREKKERFSLILESASTNQTSMYLCASSLLGNAPGDTQYFGPGTRLTVL.